One sample yielded the 27 T cell receptor beta chains listed below, sequenced in a study of T-cell memory formation after mild COVID-19. TCRdb used MiXCR to reprocess the 5' RACE reads, holding one entry per CDR3 protein. The data hold around 200,000 distinct CDR3 sequences, with 9% to 10% observed a single time. The sample taken for sequencing was PBMCs or a T cell subset sorted from them (not recorded which). The receptors here all came from a man aged 18 to 29 who had mild COVID-19 (a few samples of this study predate the infection). Cell type and time point are not known.

The table lists this clonotype with many counts. V gene TRBV5-1 combines with J gene TRBJ1-1; D perhaps matches TRBD1 (5 bases). The germline CDR1 and CDR2 sequences are SGHRS and YFSETQ. The CDR3 sequence is 15 residues long. Trimming took 0 bases from V and 4 from J, leaving 13 bases between them. The CDR3 spells CASSLEMTVSTEAFF. The CDR3 DNA is TGCGCCAGCAGCTTGGAGATGACAGTGAGCACTGAAGCTTTCTTT.

The chain combines TRBV7-2 with TRBJ2-7; possibly TRBD1 for D (6 bases). Germline V gene sequence: CDR1 SGHTA, CDR2 FQGNSA. This CDR3 spans 15 amino acids. Trimming took off 7 bases at V and 3 bases at J, with 19 bases between the two ends. In nucleotides, the CDR3 is TGTGCCAGCAAGCTTAGCAGGGGATCCCTCTACGAGCAGTACTTC. It specifies CASKLSRGSLYEQYF.

This clonotype was recorded at least ten times. The chain combines TRBV7-2 with TRBJ2-3; D is perhaps TRBD2 (6 bases). This CDR3 is 14 amino acids long. The germline V and J ends were trimmed by 1 base and 4 bases, with 9 bases remaining between them. CDR1 SGHTA and CDR2 FQGNSA come from the germline V gene. The CDR3 is CASSLGPGADTQYF. The CDR3 bases are TGTGCCAGCAGCTTAGGGCCGGGGGCAGATACGCAGTATTTT.

The table lists this clonotype with many counts. This sequence joins TRBV7-3 and TRBJ2-2; weak D call: TRBD2 (5 bases). Germline-derived CDR1 and CDR2 are SGHTA and FQGTGA. The CDR3 sequence is 14 residues long. The V gene lost 5 bases and the J gene lost 2 bases, with 9 bases spanning the gap. In DNA, the CDR3 is TGTGCCAGCAGCCGGACTGTTAACACCGGGGAGCTGTTTTTT. It encodes CASSRTVNTGELFF.

This clonotype was found a few times. The genes are TRBV20-1 and TRBJ2-7, with TRBD1 as a possible D gene (6 bases). Germline CDR1 DFQATT, CDR2 SNEGSKA (reference sequence). Trimming took 6 bases from V and 2 from J, leaving 17 bases between them. The CDR3 contains 14 residues. The CDR3 DNA reads TGCAGTGCCCCCCTTGGGGCAGGGGCCTACGAGCAGTACTTC. Its protein product is CSAPLGAGAYEQYF.

This clonotype appeared many times. The V and J genes are TRBV24-1 and TRBJ2-2; no clear D gene. Germline V gene sequence: CDR1 KGHDR, CDR2 SFDVKD. CDR3 length equals 15 residues. The germline V and J ends were trimmed by 3 bases and 2 bases, with 9 bases remaining between them. The CDR3 reads CATSDNRINTGELFF. The CDR3 coding sequence is TGTGCCACCAGTGATAACAGAATTAACACCGGGGAGCTGTTTTTT.

This clonotype has more than one count but fewer than ten. The CDR3 DNA follows: TGTGCCAGCTCACCGCGGTCCACAGCCACTGAAGCTTTCTTT. Translated, it gives CASSPRSTATEAFF. This sequence joins TRBV18 and TRBJ1-1, with unresolved D. This CDR3 spans 14 amino acids. Germline V lookup: CDR1 KGHSH, CDR2 LQKENI. The V end lost 3 bases, the J end lost 4 bases, and 12 bases lay between the germline ends.

This clonotype occurred many times. The J gene is TRBJ2-2, the V gene TRBV7-2, with 8 bases aligning to TRBD1. CDR3 size: 14 residues. The germline V gene has CDR1 SGHTA and CDR2 FQGNSA. The V gene end was trimmed by 4 bases and the J gene end by 7 bases; junction bases not matched to a gene: 5. Here the CDR3 DNA reads TGTGCCAGCAGCTGGACAGGGATCGACGGGGAGCTGTTTTTT. Translation: CASSWTGIDGELFF.

This clonotype occurred a few times. This chain connects TRBV24-1 to TRBJ2-5; tentative D call: TRBD1 (5 bases). Trimming removed 7 bases from V and 4 bases from J, with 15 bases in between. Germline V gene lookup returns CDR1 KGHDR and CDR2 SFDVKD. The CDR3 spans 14 residues. The CDR3 here is CATSPAGNRETQYF. The CDR3, as DNA: TGTGCCACCAGCCCTGCAGGGAACCGAGAGACCCAGTACTTC.

This clonotype was seen more than once but under ten times. V gene TRBV25-1 combines with J gene TRBJ2-7; 13 bases map to TRBD2. After removal of 0 bases from V and 7 bases from J, the junction contained 15 bases not matched to a gene. Germline V CDR1 and CDR2: MGHDK, SYGVNS. The CDR3 loop spans 19 amino acids. The CDR3 bases are TGTGCCAGCAGTGAATACCCCCTTAGGACTAGCGGGGGTCTATGGGAGCAGTACTTC. It yields the protein CASSEYPLRTSGGLWEQYF.

V gene TRBV7-2 combines with J gene TRBJ1-2; unclear D gene. CDR1 is SGHTA and CDR2 is FQGNSA in the germline V gene. V was trimmed by 5 bases and J by 4 bases, leaving 8 bases between them. The length of the CDR3 is 12 residues. The CDR3 loop is CASSGLGYGYTF. In nucleotides, the CDR3 is TGTGCCAGCAGCGGACTAGGCTATGGCTACACCTTC.

The V and J genes are TRBV24-1 and TRBJ2-5; the D is unclear. From germline, CDR1 is KGHDR and CDR2 SFDVKD. The CDR3 sequence is 13 residues long. Between the trimmed V and J ends, which lost 3 bases and 1 base, there was a span of 5 bases. The CDR3 bases are TGTGCCACCAGTGATCCCTCCCAAGAGACCCAGTACTTC. This translates into CATSDPSQETQYF.

This clonotype showed up many times. This chain links TRBV4-1 with TRBJ2-7, with D uncertain. With 1 base removed from V and 0 bases from J, the gap between germline ends came to 1 base. CDR3 size: 12 residues. Germline-derived CDR1 and CDR2 are MGHRA and YSYEKL. This CDR3 is CASSQVSYEQYF. Here the CDR3 DNA reads TGCGCCAGCAGCCAAGTCTCCTACGAGCAGTACTTC.

The table lists this clonotype with a few counts. V gene TRBV7-2 combines with J gene TRBJ2-1; D is undetermined. The CDR3 extends over 15 amino acids. V was trimmed by 5 bases and J by 2 bases, leaving 13 bases between them. Germline assignment: CDR1 SGHTA and CDR2 FQGNSA. The CDR3 loop reads CASSPNIVAYNEQFF. The CDR3 DNA is TGTGCCAGCAGCCCAAATATAGTTGCCTACAATGAGCAGTTCTTC.

This clonotype was seen at least ten times. The rearrangement uses TRBV5-1 and TRBJ2-1; 7 positions match TRBD2. Looked up from germline, CDR1 is SGHRS and CDR2 is YFSETQ. This CDR3 spans 15 amino acids. The V gene end was trimmed by 7 bases and the J gene end by 5 bases; junction bases not matched to a gene: 12. The CDR3 DNA is TGCGCCAGCGTGGTGGTTCCGGGGGGTAACAATGAGCAGTTCTTC. This translates into CASVVVPGGNNEQFF.

This clonotype was seen at least ten times. J is TRBJ1-1 and V is TRBV7-2; D gene ambiguous. There are 13 residues in the CDR3. Trimming left V 5 bases short and J 0 bases short, with 7 bases between. Per the germline V gene, CDR1 is SGHTA and CDR2 is FQGNSA. CDR3 in amino acids: CASSLQLNTEAFF. In DNA form, the CDR3 reads TGTGCCAGCAGCCTACAGCTGAACACTGAAGCTTTCTTT.

This clonotype was seen a few times. The chain combines TRBV21-1 with TRBJ2-7; TRBD1 is the table's D call and was not checked against the DNA. TRBV21-1 has pseudogene status. This CDR3 is 14 amino acids long. CDR3 sequence: CASSTYQRTGEQYV. The CDR3 nucleotides are TGTGCCAGCAGCACCTATCAGCGGACAGGCGAGCAGTACGTC.

This chain links TRBV7-7 with TRBJ2-3, with D unresolved. The germline V and J ends were trimmed by 4 bases and 4 bases, with 9 bases remaining between them. Germline-derived CDR1 and CDR2 are SSHAT and FNYEAQ (reference sequence). This CDR3 has 13 amino acids. This chain's CDR3 is CASSSRRSDTQYF. The CDR3, as DNA: TGTGCCAGCAGCTCGAGACGGTCAGATACGCAGTATTTT.

The V and J genes are TRBV6-4 and TRBJ2-1; TRBD2 aligns across 8 bases. Germline assignment: CDR1 MRHNA and CDR2 SNTAGT. CDR3 size: 20 residues. The V and J ends lost 3 bases and 0 bases, in that order; junction bases with no gene match: 16. The chain's CDR3 is CASSDGGKRGGPSSYNEQFF. The CDR3 DNA reads TGTGCCAGCAGTGATGGTGGTAAACGGGGGGGCCCTTCCTCCTACAATGAGCAGTTCTTC.

The chain couples TRBV5-1 to TRBJ1-1; TRBD1 agrees at 11 bases. Trimming removed 3 bases from V and 4 bases from J; junction bases left unmatched: 8. This CDR3 contains 16 residues. CDR1 is SGHRS, CDR2 YFSETQ, per germline. The CDR3 sequence is CASSSGQGAGVTEAFF. Here the CDR3 DNA reads TGCGCCAGCAGCTCCGGACAGGGGGCTGGTGTCACTGAAGCTTTCTTT.

V gene TRBV12-3 or TRBV12-4 combines with J gene TRBJ1-2; no clear D. The length of the CDR3 is 14 residues. Trimming shortened V by 4 bases and J by 4 bases, and 13 bases separated the two germline ends. This CDR3 is CASSSRRGAYGYTF. CDR3 in DNA: TGTGCCAGCAGTTCACGACGGGGAGCCTATGGCTACACCTTC.

This clonotype was detected only a few times. This sequence joins TRBV7-9 and TRBJ2-3; the D is unclear. The germline V and J ends were trimmed by 5 bases and 0 bases, with 15 bases remaining between them. CDR3 length: 16 amino acids. The V gene's germline CDR1 is SEHNR and CDR2 FQNEAQ (reference sequence). CDR3 loop: CASSPPLGGSTDTQYF. DNA for the CDR3: TGTGCCAGCAGCCCCCCTCTTGGCGGTAGCACAGATACGCAGTATTTT. Filled out from reference TRBV7-9 and TRBJ2-3, the complete variable domain reads DTGVSQNPRHKITKRGQNVTFRCDPISEHNRLYWYRQTLGQGPEFLTYFQNEAQLEKSRLLSDRFSAERPKGSFSTLEIQRTEQGDSAMYLCASSPPLGGSTDTQYFGPGTRLTVL.

The gene calls are TRBV20-1 and TRBJ2-6; possibly TRBD2 for D (5 bases). The CDR3 extends over 15 amino acids. Germline CDR1 is DFQATT and CDR2 is SNEGSKA (reference sequence). V lost 6 bases and J lost 0, with 12 bases in between. CDR3: CSAIGLHSGANVLTF. CDR3 bases: TGCAGTGCCATCGGACTTCACTCTGGGGCCAACGTCCTGACTTTC.

The V call is TRBV6-2 or TRBV6-3, the J call TRBJ1-5; unclear D gene. The CDR3 has 15 amino acids. The V gene lost 4 bases and the J gene lost 5 bases, with 15 bases spanning the gap. CDR1 is MNHEY and CDR2 is SVGEGT in the germline V gene. The CDR3 protein is CASSFSQFNDQPQHF. Here the CDR3 DNA reads TGTGCCAGCAGTTTTTCACAGTTTAACGATCAGCCCCAGCATTTT.

This chain connects TRBV6-6 to TRBJ1-2; D remains ambiguous. V was pared by 6 bases and J by 5 bases, with 7 bases between. The CDR3 spans 11 residues. Germline lookup yields CDR1 MNHNY and CDR2 SVGAGI (reference sequence). The CDR3 loop is CASSTAYGYTF. CDR3 DNA sequence: TGTGCCAGCAGCACGGCATATGGCTACACCTTC.

This clonotype has just a few counts. This rearrangement joins TRBV19 to TRBJ2-3; maybe TRBD2 (5 bases). The germline CDR1 and CDR2 sequences are LNHDA and SQIVND (reference sequence). With 2 bases removed from V and 2 bases from J, the gap between germline ends came to 14 bases. This CDR3 is 16 amino acids long. The CDR3: CASSIWLGLTTDTQYF. The CDR3 nucleotides are TGTGCCAGTAGTATATGGTTAGGACTTACCACAGATACGCAGTATTTT.

The genes are TRBV27 and TRBJ1-1, with D possibly TRBD1 on 5 matching bases. Trimming stripped 3 bases from V and 5 bases from J, with 16 bases between. The V gene's germline CDR1 is MNHEY and CDR2 SMNVEV (reference sequence). The CDR3 totals 15 residues. The CDR3 sequence: CASSFGLRGGTEAFF. The CDR3 nucleotides are TGTGCCAGCAGTTTCGGTTTAAGGGGAGGTACTGAAGCTTTCTTT.